This TCR beta chain was sequenced for a study of CD8 T cells in ankylosing spondylitis. General study points: Typical of ankylosing spondylitis blood, it appeared, was a TCR beta motif of several highly homologous variants.

Germline V gene sequence: CDR1 SGHVS, CDR2 FQNEAQ. The CDR3 is 15 amino acids. V was clipped by 2 bases and J by 2 bases; unmatched bases: 1. TCRdb ran MiXCR on the 5' RACE reads and lists one entry per CDR3 protein. The table records around 490,000 distinct CDR3 sequences, roughly 5.3% of them present only once. This clonotype was observed at least ten times. Its target is unknown. The sequence came from a male donor with ankylosing spondylitis. This chain uses TRBV7-8 with TRBJ2-3; 10 nucleotides align to TRBD2. Sequencing was carried out using blood, either unsorted or a sorted T cell fraction (not recorded which). CDR3 sequence reads: CASSLTSGVTDTQYF. The CDR3 DNA is TGTGCCAGCAGCTTAACTAGCGGGGTCACAGATACGCAGTATTTT.